The 3 T cell receptor beta chains in this list originate from one sample, sequenced in a study of blood T cell repertoires in COVID-19. The method was immunoSEQ multiplex PCR; TCRdb's version includes in-frame clones alone and lacks a portion of them. The sample consists of 350,000 to 450,000 clones, roughly 89% of them appearing once. The sample consisted of PBMCs or T cells enriched from blood (not recorded which). The source of these receptors is a woman in her 30s who had recovered from COVID-19.

V gene TRBV18 combines with J gene TRBJ1-1, with TRBD1 as a possible D gene (6 bases). The CDR3 sequence is 14 residues long. Germline V gene sequence: CDR1 KGHSH, CDR2 LQKENI. The V gene lost 6 bases and the J gene lost 1 base, with 12 bases spanning the gap. Here the CDR3 DNA reads TGTGCCAGCTCTACCGGGACAAGGAACACTGAAGCTTTCTTT. This translates into CASSTGTRNTEAFF.

This rearrangement joins TRBV4-3 to TRBJ1-1; TRBD1 is a possible D gene (5 bases). Germline assignment: CDR1 LGHNA and CDR2 YSLEER. The CDR3 runs 14 residues. The V gene lost 5 bases and the J gene lost 4 bases, with 14 bases spanning the gap. In DNA, the CDR3 is TGCGCCAGCAGCACCGGAGGGGTAGCCACTGAAGCTTTCTTT. This codes for CASSTGGVATEAFF.

J is TRBJ2-1 and V is TRBV3-1 (or the pseudogene TRBV3-2); D call uncertain. V was trimmed by 4 bases and J by 6 bases, leaving 7 bases between them. The germline V gene encodes CDR1 LGHDT and CDR2 YNNKEL (reference sequence). The CDR3 runs 12 residues. CDR3: CASSRRFNEQFF. CDR3 DNA: TGTGCCAGCAGCCGTCGGTTCAATGAGCAGTTCTTC.